Presented here are 25 T cell receptor beta chains from one specimen sequenced in a study of T-cell memory formation after mild COVID-19. TCRdb recomputed calls from the 5' RACE reads with MiXCR, one row per CDR3 protein. The sample includes 350,000 to 450,000 distinct CDR3 sequences, 20% of them seen just once. The sequencing input was PBMCs or a T cell subset sorted from them (not recorded which). These receptor sequences come from an adult woman who had mild COVID-19 (a few samples of this study predate the infection). Cell type and time point are not known.

In this sample, this clonotype turned up a few times. The chain couples TRBV6-1 to TRBJ1-1; unclear D gene. The CDR3 loop spans 15 amino acids. Germline V gene sequence: CDR1 MNHNS, CDR2 SASEGT. The V end lost 7 bases, the J end lost 1 base, and 16 bases lay between the germline ends. The CDR3 DNA follows: TGTGCCAGCAAAACTGCTCCGGGTGGGAACACTGAAGCTTTCTTT. Translated: CASKTAPGGNTEAFF.

This clonotype has a count of ten or more. The V and J genes are TRBV2 and TRBJ2-3; 13 bases are shared with TRBD2. Trimming at V came to 2 bases and at J to 4 bases, leaving 3 bases not matched to a gene. This CDR3 has 16 residues. Germline values: CDR1 SNHLY, CDR2 FYNNEI. The CDR3 spells CASSESTSGGADTQYF. The DNA of the CDR3 is TGTGCCAGCAGTGAATCTACTAGCGGGGGGGCAGATACGCAGTATTTT.

The V and J genes are TRBV7-2 and TRBJ2-3, with D maybe TRBD2 (6 bases). The CDR3 is 16 residues long. Trimming shortened V by 6 bases and J by 0 bases, and 16 bases separated the two germline ends. CDR1 and CDR2 (germline): SGHTA, FQGNSA. The CDR3 loop reads CASSLGWRGSTDTQYF. In DNA, the CDR3 is TGTGCCAGCAGTCTAGGCTGGCGGGGTAGCACAGATACGCAGTATTTT.

CDR3 in DNA: TGCGCCAGCAGCCAAGAATCGGGACAGGGTTACGGCTACACCTTC. Protein sequence: CASSQESGQGYGYTF. The chain uses TRBV4-1 and TRBJ1-2; 9 bases match TRBD1. V lost 0 bases and J lost 8; bases outside the gene matches: 7. The germline V gene has CDR1 MGHRA and CDR2 YSYEKL. The CDR3 contains 15 residues.

V usage is TRBV28 and J usage is TRBJ2-5; TRBD1 matches 8 bases. Unmatched junction bases numbered 5, after V lost 3 bases and J lost 2 bases. This CDR3 is 15 amino acids long. The germline V gene has CDR1 MDHEN and CDR2 SYDVKM. The CDR3 sequence: CASSFDRGNQETQYF. The CDR3 DNA reads as TGTGCCAGCAGTTTTGACAGGGGAAATCAAGAGACCCAGTACTTC.

This clonotype was picked up a small number of times. The rearrangement joins TRBV6-5 to TRBJ2-7, with a possible D match to TRBD1 (6 bases). This CDR3 is built from 14 residues. Germline lookup yields CDR1 MNHEY and CDR2 SVGAGI. The germline V and J ends were trimmed by 6 bases and 2 bases, with 14 bases remaining between them. The CDR3 region has the DNA TGTGCCAGCAGATCACAGGGTATTGCCTACGAGCAGTACTTC. Protein product: CASRSQGIAYEQYF.

This rearrangement joins TRBV7-3 to TRBJ2-3; D not resolved. Per germline, CDR1 SGHTA and CDR2 FQGTGA. Trimming stripped 8 bases from V and 2 bases from J, with 11 bases between. The CDR3 sequence is 13 residues long. CDR3 DNA: TGTGCCAGCGGTCGGTCGGTCACAGATACGCAGTATTTT. Amino acids: CASGRSVTDTQYF. The entire variable domain, with the rest obtained from reference TRBV7-3 and TRBJ2-3, is as follows: GAGVSQTPSNKVTEKGKYVELRCDPISGHTALYWYRQSLGQGPEFLIYFQGTGAADDSGLPNDRFFAVRPEGSVSTLKIQRTERGDSAVYLCASGRSVTDTQYFGPGTRLTVL.

V is TRBV3-1 and J is TRBJ1-1; 7 bases agree with TRBD1. Per the germline V gene, CDR1 is LGHDT and CDR2 is YNNKEL (reference sequence). The CDR3 covers 14 residues. J lost 5 bases, V lost 4 bases, and 7 bases had no gene match. The DNA for the CDR3 is TGTGCCAGCAGCCCCTCAGGCAGGGGGACTGAAGCTTTCTTT. It translates to CASSPSGRGTEAFF.

The rearrangement uses TRBV12-3 or TRBV12-4 and TRBJ2-2; tentatively, D is TRBD1 (5 bases). The CDR3 extends over 15 amino acids. V was cut by 7 bases and J by 5 bases, with 17 bases left in between. CDR3 protein: CASTERRGWTGELFF. Here the CDR3 DNA reads TGTGCCAGCACCGAACGAAGGGGCTGGACCGGGGAGCTGTTTTTT.

The chain recombines TRBV15 with TRBJ2-1; D possibly corresponds to TRBD2 (7 bases). Germline CDR1 and CDR2: LNHNV and YYDKDF (reference sequence). This CDR3 region has 17 residues. The V end lost 0 bases, the J end lost 4 bases, and 16 bases lay between the germline ends. In DNA, the CDR3 is TGTGCCACCAGCAGAGATCGTCGGCGGGGGCCTTACAATGAGCAGTTCTTC. Translation: CATSRDRRRGPYNEQFF.

The chain carries TRBV21-1 and TRBJ1-5. TRBV21-1 is classified as a pseudogene. There are 14 residues in the CDR3. The DNA for the CDR3 is TGTGCCAGCAGCAAATGTTATAGGGTCAAGCCCCAGCATTTT. Its protein product is CASSKCYRVKPQHF.

This clonotype was counted between two and nine times. The chain links TRBV5-6 to TRBJ1-5; TRBD1 agrees at 8 bases. After removal of 4 bases from V and 4 bases from J, the junction contained 7 bases not matched to a gene. Per germline, CDR1 SGHDT and CDR2 YYEEEE. This CDR3 spans 15 amino acids. CDR3 region: CASSLRQGRNQPQHF. The CDR3 DNA reads as TGTGCCAGCAGCCTACGACAGGGGAGAAATCAGCCCCAGCATTTT.

This clonotype was counted between two and nine times. This chain joins TRBV5-6 and TRBJ1-4; no clear D gene. Germline CDR1 SGHDT, CDR2 YYEEEE. The ends were cut back, 1 base at V and 3 bases at J, with 13 bases in the middle. This CDR3 has 16 residues. The CDR3 region is CASSLQLGVANEKLFF. DNA for the CDR3: TGTGCCAGCAGCTTGCAACTGGGAGTAGCTAATGAAAAACTGTTTTTT.

In its sample, this clonotype was seen a few times. This chain uses TRBV7-9 with TRBJ2-1, with TRBD2 identical over 15 bases. The CDR3 runs to 18 residues. Per germline, CDR1 SEHNR and CDR2 FQNEAQ (reference sequence). V was clipped by 5 bases and J by 0 bases; unmatched bases: 5. This CDR3 reads CASSPGTSGRSSYNEQFF. CDR3 in DNA: TGTGCCAGCAGCCCAGGGACTAGCGGGAGGAGCTCCTACAATGAGCAGTTCTTC.

This clonotype appeared a few times. This chain connects TRBV23-1 to TRBJ2-4; D unclear. TRBV23-1 is an open reading frame whose function is uncertain. Between the trimmed V and J ends, which lost 2 bases and 0 bases, there was a span of 8 bases. The CDR3 length is 15 residues. In DNA, the CDR3 is TGCGCCAGCAGTCAACCGGATTTAGCCAAAAACATTCAGTACTTC. This translates into CASSQPDLAKNIQYF.

This clonotype was counted between two and nine times. The chain couples TRBV5-1 to TRBJ2-2; TRBD2 is a possible D gene (5 bases). The CDR3 covers 16 residues. Germline lookup yields CDR1 SGHRS and CDR2 YFSETQ. Trimming took off 5 bases at V and 5 bases at J, with 19 bases between the two ends. CDR3 in amino acids: CASSRDGIPRTGELFF. CDR3 DNA sequence: TGCGCCAGCAGTCGTGACGGGATCCCCAGGACCGGGGAGCTGTTTTTT.

This clonotype was seen a handful of times. This chain uses TRBV7-8 with TRBJ2-3, with 14 bases identical to TRBD2. The CDR3 consists of 15 residues. The trim removed 5 bases at V and 7 bases at J, leaving 5 bases unmatched. The germline gives CDR1 SGHVS, CDR2 FQNEAQ. The CDR3 loop is CASSPGTSGGHTQYF. The CDR3 DNA reads TGTGCCAGCAGCCCCGGGACTAGCGGGGGTCATACGCAGTATTTT.

This rearrangement joins TRBV30 to TRBJ2-1; 14 nucleotides match TRBD2. Trimming at V came to 4 bases and at J to 8 bases, leaving 7 bases not matched to a gene. Germline V gene sequence: CDR1 GTSNPN, CDR2 SVGIG (reference sequence). The CDR3 totals 15 residues. CDR3 coding DNA: TGTGCCTGGACGCTCGGACTAGCGGGAGGCTATGAGCAGTTCTTC. Translating it yields CAWTLGLAGGYEQFF.

The V gene is TRBV5-1, the J gene TRBJ2-4; the match to TRBD1 covers 7 bases. The J segment lost 10 bases and the V segment lost 4 bases, leaving 20 bases of the junction unmatched. Germline lookup yields CDR1 SGHRS and CDR2 YFSETQ. This CDR3 has 17 amino acids. CDR3 DNA: TGCGCCAGCAGCCTCTTACTGACAGGGCCCGGTGGTGGTATTCAGTACTTC. Its translation is CASSLLLTGPGGGIQYF. The complete variable domain, with remaining parts taken from reference TRBV5-1 and TRBJ2-4, reads KAGVTQTPRYLIKTRGQQVTLSCSPISGHRSVSWYQQTPGQGLQFLFEYFSETQRNKGNFPGRFSGRQFSNSRSEMNVSTLELGDSALYLCASSLLLTGPGGGIQYFGAGTRLSVL.

V gene TRBV7-2 combines with J gene TRBJ2-5, with TRBD2 as a possible D gene (5 bases). This CDR3 contains 13 residues. Germline CDR1 is SGHTA and CDR2 is FQGNSA. The V end was cut by 1 base, the J end by 5 bases, with 8 bases between. Written as DNA, the CDR3 is TGTGCCAGCAGCTTAGGGTGGAGGGAGACCCAGTACTTC. Residues: CASSLGWRETQYF.

This clonotype occurred a few times. The chain links TRBV6-2 or TRBV6-3 to TRBJ1-2, with D perhaps matching TRBD1 (5 bases). CDR1 and CDR2 from the germline V gene are MNHEY and SVGEGT. The V end was cut by 1 base, the J end by 4 bases, with 10 bases between. CDR3 length equals 14 residues. Written as DNA, the CDR3 is TGTGCCAGCAGTTACTGGGACCAGAGCTATGGCTACACCTTC. This encodes CASSYWDQSYGYTF.

The J gene is TRBJ2-3, the V gene TRBV14, with D uncertain. CDR3 size: 15 residues. The V end was cut by 1 base, the J end by 2 bases, with 10 bases between. Germline V lookup: CDR1 SGHDN, CDR2 FVKESK. CDR3 loop: CASSQGLVFTDTQYF. CDR3 in DNA: TGTGCCAGCAGCCAAGGTCTGGTTTTCACAGATACGCAGTATTTT.

This clonotype showed up many times. The chain combines TRBV5-1 with TRBJ1-1; possibly TRBD1 for D (5 bases). Per germline, CDR1 SGHRS and CDR2 YFSETQ. The CDR3 is made up of 14 amino acids. V lost 4 bases to trimming and J lost 1 base, with 11 bases between them. CDR3 in DNA: TGCGCCAGCAGCGGGGGACGGACGAACACTGAAGCTTTCTTT. This translates into CASSGGRTNTEAFF.

This clonotype has a handful of counts. The chain joins TRBV4-1 to TRBJ2-4; D call uncertain. CDR1 is MGHRA and CDR2 is YSYEKL in the germline V gene. The V gene lost 0 bases and the J gene lost 13 bases, with 16 bases spanning the gap. CDR3 length: 14 amino acids. The chain's CDR3 is CASSQDPAATSQYF. The CDR3 nucleotides are TGCGCCAGCAGCCAAGATCCCGCTGCTACATCCCAGTACTTC.

This clonotype was observed a handful of times. This chain uses TRBV7-6 with TRBJ2-7; unclear D gene. V shed 5 bases and J shed 7 bases, with 18 bases lying between them. CDR3 length: 14 amino acids. Germline CDR1 reads SGHVS; CDR2 reads FNYEAQ. CDR3 sequence reads: CASSRVGPAGEQYF. Here the CDR3 DNA reads TGTGCCAGCAGCCGGGTCGGACCGGCCGGGGAGCAGTACTTC.